The rows below give T cell receptor beta chains drawn from one sample of a study of cytomegalovirus exposure and HLA in healthy donors. Method: immunoSEQ multiplex PCR; TCRdb's copy keeps in-frame clones and lacks some. The sample has some 110,000 clones; about three quarters are singletons. Sequences were obtained from PBMCs. All receptors come from a man aged 50 to 59 in good health and CMV-seronegative. CDR3s include the opening cysteine and the closing phenylalanine or tryptophan. The D gene is left open where the match is weak. Where a row states a size, it is once, few, many or the class of an expanded clone; other rows omit it.

j_call d_call clone_size v_call cdr3_aa cdr3_nt
TRBJ2-7 TRBD1 once TRBV10-3 CAISDRGQGGKEQYF TGTGCCATCAGTGATAGGGGACAGGGAGGCAAGGAGCAGTACTTC
TRBJ2-1 TRBD1 - TRBV25-1 CASSDAPGQGADEQFF TGTGCCAGCAGTGATGCCCCGGGACAGGGGGCCGATGAGCAGTTCTTC
TRBJ1-4 TRBD1 - TRBV6-5 CASSYQGQGLNEKLFF TGTGCCAGCAGTTACCAAGGACAGGGCCTCAATGAAAAACTGTTTTTT
TRBJ1-1 - few TRBV5-1 CASSQGANTEAFF TGCGCCAGCAGCCAAGGGGCTAACACTGAAGCTTTCTTT
TRBJ1-1 TRBD1 - TRBV15 CATSRGNTGVAFF TGTGCCACCAGCAGGGGGAACACAGGGGTCGCTTTCTTT
TRBJ1-5 - - TRBV14 CASSQGAGGQHF TGTGCCAGCAGCCAAGGGGCCGGGGGCCAGCATTTT
TRBJ2-5 - - TRBV5-8 CASSRGRGETQYF TGTGCCAGCAGCCGAGGACGAGGGGAGACCCAGTACTTC
TRBJ2-5 - once TRBV5-4 CASSLVGQRSQYF TGTGCCAGCAGCTTGGTAGGACAGAGGTCCCAGTACTTC
TRBJ1-6 TRBD1 - TRBV18 CASSLRQGGNSPLHF TGTGCCAGCTCACTACGACAGGGAGGTAATTCACCCCTCCACTTT
TRBJ2-2 - few TRBV29-1 CSVEVNRATGELFF TGCAGCGTTGAGGTGAACAGGGCCACCGGGGAGCTGTTTTTT
TRBJ1-2 - - TRBV5-6 CASSLSQRTYGYTF TGTGCCAGCAGCTTGTCGCAGCGAACCTATGGCTACACCTTC
TRBJ1-1 TRBD1 - TRBV29-1 CSVDPGTGFVEAFF TGCAGCGTAGACCCCGGGACAGGGTTTGTTGAAGCTTTCTTT
TRBJ2-3 TRBD2 - TRBV7-9 CASSLGGTITDTQYF TGTGCCAGCAGTCTCGGGGGGACCATCACAGATACGCAGTATTTT
TRBJ2-1 TRBD2 once TRBV4-1 CASSSGENNEQFF TGCGCCAGCTCTAGCGGGGAAAACAATGAGCAGTTCTTC
TRBJ2-3 - - TRBV7-2 CASSLWMGGASDTQYF TGTGCCAGCAGCTTATGGATGGGCGGGGCATCAGATACGCAGTATTTT
TRBJ2-2 TRBD2 - TRBV5-1 CASSLYRGGENTGELFF TGCGCCAGCAGCTTGTATCGCGGGGGTGAGAACACCGGGGAGCTGTTTTTT
TRBJ2-1 TRBD2 - TRBV30 CAWSLGLAGGKEQFF TGTGCCTGGAGCCTAGGACTAGCGGGGGGGAAGGAGCAGTTCTTC
TRBJ1-2 TRBD1 - TRBV19 CASSRTRQGAGYGYTF TGTGCCAGTTCCCGAACCAGACAGGGGGCTGGCTATGGCTACACCTTC
TRBJ1-1 - once TRBV5-6 CASNRFATNTEAFF TGTGCCAGTAATCGGTTTGCAACGAACACTGAAGCTTTCTTT
TRBJ2-2 TRBD1 - TRBV5-6 CASSSWTGEVTGELFF TGTGCCAGCAGCTCTTGGACAGGGGAGGTAACCGGGGAGCTGTTTTTT
TRBJ1-5 - - TRBV27 CASMESITRTQHF TGTGCCAGCATGGAAAGCATTACCAGGACCCAGCATTTT
TRBJ2-3 - - TRBV2 CASSEEGQGWNTQYF TGTGCCAGCAGTGAAGAGGGGCAGGGCTGGAATACGCAGTATTTT
TRBJ2-3 - - TRBV11-2 CASTLSWGPDTQYF TGTGCCAGCACCCTTAGCTGGGGGCCCGATACGCAGTATTTT
TRBJ2-2 - - TRBV11-2 CASSLLQAGELFF TGTGCCAGCAGCTTATTGCAGGCCGGGGAGCTGTTTTTT
TRBJ1-4 TRBD1 - TRBV2 CASNRDRYNEKLFF TGTGCCAGCAATAGGGACAGGTATAATGAAAAACTGTTTTTT
TRBJ2-7 TRBD1 - TRBV7-9 CSSSLERGQGESSYEQYF TGTTCCAGCAGCTTAGAGAGGGGGCAGGGGGAAAGCTCCTACGAGCAGTACTTC
TRBJ1-6 - - TRBV4-1 CASSQANSPLHF TGCGCCAGCAGCCAGGCCAATTCACCCCTCCACTTT
TRBJ2-4 - - TRBV6-1 CASSLGAGESNIQYF TGTGCCAGCAGCTTGGGGGCAGGGGAATCGAACATTCAGTACTTC
TRBJ2-1 - - TRBV7-2 CASSLFSPGSYNEQFF TGTGCCAGCAGCTTATTCTCTCCGGGGAGCTACAATGAGCAGTTCTTC
TRBJ2-5 TRBD1 - TRBV5-6 CASRTGVEETQYF TGTGCCAGCAGAACAGGGGTCGAAGAGACCCAGTACTTC
TRBJ2-5 TRBD1 once TRBV15 CATSRVTGGETQYF TGTGCCACCAGCAGAGTAACAGGGGGGGAGACCCAGTACTTC
TRBJ1-2 TRBD1 - TRBV4-1 CASSQPRGQGINYGYTF TGCGCCAGCAGCCAACCGCGGGGACAGGGAATTAACTATGGCTACACCTTC
TRBJ1-1 TRBD1 - TRBV2 CASSRDRNTEAFF TGTGCCAGCAGTAGGGACAGGAACACTGAAGCTTTCTTT
TRBJ1-5 TRBD1 once TRBV4-1 CASSQDRTGYQPQHF TGCGCCAGCAGCCAAGATAGGACAGGGTATCAGCCCCAGCATTTT
TRBJ1-2 - - TRBV7-9 CASTRQDNYGYTF TGTGCCAGCACCAGACAGGACAACTATGGCTACACCTTC
TRBJ1-2 - - TRBV28 CASSGPAAQGGYTF TGTGCCAGCAGCGGGCCTGCCGCTCAGGGTGGCTACACCTTC
TRBJ1-5 - - TRBV10-3 CAISETGSLNQPQHF TGTGCCATCAGTGAGACAGGTTCCTTAAATCAGCCCCAGCATTTT
TRBJ2-3 TRBD2 once TRBV5-5 CASSPRGGGSDTQYF TGTGCCAGCAGCCCGCGGGGGGGCGGTTCGGATACGCAGTATTTT
TRBJ1-4 - - TRBV5-5 CASSSPDSPGKLFF TGTGCCAGCAGCTCTCCGGACAGCCCAGGAAAACTGTTTTTT
TRBJ1-6 - - TRBV10-3 CAISEEGRASYSPLHF TGTGCCATCAGTGAGGAGGGGAGGGCGAGCTATTCACCCCTCCACTTT
TRBJ2-7 TRBD1 - TRBV2 CASSLQGGEQYF TGTGCCAGCAGCCTACAGGGGGGAGAGCAGTACTTC
TRBJ1-1 TRBD1 - TRBV2 CASSGQDTGGTEAFF TGTGCCAGCAGTGGCCAAGATACAGGGGGCACTGAAGCTTTCTTT
TRBJ2-3 TRBD2 few TRBV11-3 CASSLAGGTTDTQYF TGTGCCAGCAGCCTAGCGGGGGGCACCACAGATACGCAGTATTTT
TRBJ1-1 - - TRBV4-2 CASSQDGSNTEAFF TGTGCCAGCAGCCAAGATGGGAGTAACACTGAAGCTTTCTTT
TRBJ1-5 - few TRBV7-5 CVRRPQGGLSNQPQHF TGTGTCAGACGCCCCCAGGGGGGTTTGAGCAATCAGCCCCAGCATTTT
TRBJ2-7 TRBD2 few TRBV6-5 CASSYMGGSSYEQYF TGTGCCAGCAGTTATATGGGGGGGAGCTCCTACGAGCAGTACTTC
TRBJ2-2 TRBD1 few TRBV4-1 CASSPRDRNTGELFF TGCGCCAGCAGCCCTAGGGACAGAAACACCGGGGAGCTGTTTTTT
TRBJ1-2 TRBD1 once TRBV29-1 CSVRTGEGGYTF TGCAGCGTTAGGACAGGGGAGGGTGGCTACACCTTC
TRBJ1-1 TRBD1 - TRBV4-1 CASSQPDRGTEAFF TGCGCCAGCAGCCAGCCGGACAGGGGGACTGAAGCTTTCTTT
TRBJ1-2 TRBD1 - TRBV6-4 CASSEFFRTGGDRGYTF TGTGCCAGCAGTGAGTTTTTTAGGACAGGGGGCGATAGGGGCTACACCTTC
TRBJ2-2 TRBD2 - TRBV9 CASSVLAGHTGELFF TGTGCCAGCAGCGTCCTAGCGGGCCACACCGGGGAGCTGTTTTTT
TRBJ2-1 - - TRBV7-2 CASSLAGGPGYNEQFF TGTGCCAGCAGCTTAGCGGGGGGGCCGGGATACAATGAGCAGTTCTTC
TRBJ2-3 TRBD2 - TRBV18 CASSLTGLAGGPDTQYF TGTGCCAGCTCACTAACGGGACTAGCGGGGGGGCCAGATACGCAGTATTTT